These 28 T cell receptor beta chains originate from one sample sequenced in a study of cytomegalovirus exposure and HLA in healthy donors. Vbeta (60) and Jbeta (13) primers were used in the PCR. Assay used: immunoSEQ multiplex PCR; TCRdb lists only in-frame clones, some missing. The sample carries roughly 100,000 clones, under 80% recorded once. Input material: PBMCs. The receptor set was obtained from a woman aged 45-65 years in good health and CMV-seropositive.

The chain links TRBV14 to TRBJ1-1, with 9 bases aligning to TRBD1. Germline assignment: CDR1 SGHDN and CDR2 FVKESK. This CDR3 comprises 12 residues. Germline trimming cut 4 bases from V and 9 bases from J; bases unmatched to any gene: 3. The CDR3 DNA reads TGTGCCAGCAGCCGGACAGGGGATAAAGCTTTCTTT. This gives the protein CASSRTGDKAFF.

This clone has just one count. The chain uses TRBV7-6 and TRBJ2-1, with TRBD2 matching over 11 bases. The V gene's germline CDR1 is SGHVS and CDR2 FNYEAQ. The CDR3 consists of 19 residues. The ends lost 4 bases at V and 2 bases at J; junction bases unmatched: 13. The CDR3 region is CASSSSPPSGGPPYNEQFF. CDR3 sequence (DNA): TGTGCCAGCAGCTCCAGCCCCCCTAGCGGGGGGCCTCCCTACAATGAGCAGTTCTTC.

This clone was seen only a few times. The chain has TRBV6-5 and TRBJ2-7; 9 bases align to TRBD2. This CDR3 comprises 13 residues. J lost 5 bases, V lost 6 bases, and 5 bases had no gene match. Per the germline V gene, CDR1 is MNHEY and CDR2 is SVGAGI. The CDR3 sequence is CASRAGGRDEQYF. The DNA for the CDR3 is TGTGCCAGCAGGGCGGGGGGGCGGGACGAGCAGTACTTC.

The genes are TRBV9 and TRBJ2-2; 7 bases are a match to TRBD1. CDR1 SGDLS and CDR2 YYNGEE come from the germline V gene. The CDR3 length is 13 residues. The J segment lost 8 bases and the V segment lost 6 bases, leaving 7 bases of the junction unmatched. The CDR3 region is CASKLEGAGELFF. The CDR3 DNA is TGTGCCAGCAAGCTCGAGGGGGCGGGGGAGCTGTTTTTT.

This clone was seen more than once but under ten times. The chain joins TRBV5-6 to TRBJ2-7, with TRBD1 matching 10 bases. The V and J ends lost 3 bases and 5 bases, in that order; junction bases with no gene match: 8. CDR3 length equals 15 residues. Germline loops: CDR1 SGHDT, CDR2 YYEEEE. CDR3 in amino acids: CASSYPVGTGDEQYF. DNA for the CDR3: TGTGCCAGCAGCTACCCAGTTGGGACAGGGGACGAGCAGTACTTC.

Concerning this clone itself: The same CDR3 is also encoded by other DNA sequences in this sample. The chain couples TRBV9 to TRBJ2-3, with D possibly being TRBD1 (5 bases). The V gene lost 0 bases and the J gene lost 1 base, with 9 bases spanning the gap. Germline lookup yields CDR1 SGDLS and CDR2 YYNGEE. The CDR3 runs to 15 residues. DNA of the CDR3: TGTGCCAGCAGCGTAGCAGGGTTCCGCACAGATACGCAGTATTTT. This codes for CASSVAGFRTDTQYF.

This clone was counted between two and nine times. The rearrangement uses TRBV6-6 and TRBJ1-2, with D tentatively TRBD1 (6 bases). There are 16 residues in the CDR3. V lost 2 bases and J lost 4, with 17 bases in between. From germline, CDR1 is MNHNY and CDR2 SVGAGI (reference sequence). The CDR3 nucleotides read TGTGCCAGCAGTTACCTCCGGGACATGAGGAGCTATGGCTACACCTTC. Protein sequence: CASSYLRDMRSYGYTF.

CDR3 coding DNA: TGTGCCAGCAGCCAAGATACGGGTTTCGGACAGAGGACCAATCAGCCCCAGCATTTT. It is translated as CASSQDTGFGQRTNQPQHF. This sequence joins TRBV4-2 and TRBJ1-5, with a weak D call TRBD1 (6 bases). Trimming left V 0 bases short and J 3 bases short, with 21 bases between. This CDR3 has 19 residues. The germline CDR1 and CDR2 sequences are LGHNA and YNFKEQ.

The chain uses TRBV2 and TRBJ2-1, with a weak D call TRBD1 (6 bases). The V gene lost 1 base and the J gene lost 5 bases, with 15 bases spanning the gap. The CDR3 covers 16 residues. CDR1 is SNHLY, CDR2 FYNNEI, per germline. The CDR3: CASSEVLGQRNNEQFF. The DNA of the CDR3 is TGTGCCAGCAGTGAAGTATTAGGACAGAGAAACAATGAGCAGTTCTTC.

The chain is built from TRBV5-4 and TRBJ1-2; 7 bases agree with TRBD1. The germline gives CDR1 SGHNT, CDR2 YYREEE (reference sequence). This CDR3 contains 14 residues. V was pared by 4 bases and J by 2 bases, with 5 bases of the junction left unmatched. CDR3 nucleotide sequence: TGTGCCAGCAGCCTCGGGACAGAAAACTATGGCTACACCTTC. It yields the protein CASSLGTENYGYTF.

The V and J genes are TRBV7-2 and TRBJ2-7; TRBD2 matches 8 bases. Germline V gene sequence: CDR1 SGHTA, CDR2 FQGNSA. V lost 8 bases and J lost 4; bases outside the gene matches: 10. This CDR3 comprises 14 residues. CDR3 protein: CASVPPGGWYEQYF. In DNA, the CDR3 is TGTGCCAGCGTTCCGCCGGGAGGGTGGTACGAGCAGTACTTC.

CDR3 DNA sequence: TGTGCCAGCAGACTACCCGGTCCGATGGGGAACACTGAAGCTTTCTTT. It encodes CASRLPGPMGNTEAFF. This sequence joins TRBV6-6 and TRBJ1-1; D gene uncertain. The germline gives CDR1 MNHNY, CDR2 SVGAGI (reference sequence). The ends were cut back, 6 bases at V and 1 base at J, with 18 bases in the middle. CDR3 length equals 16 residues.

The rearrangement uses TRBV9 and TRBJ1-2; maybe TRBD1 (6 bases). V was trimmed by 3 bases and J by 8 bases, leaving 20 bases between them. Per germline, CDR1 SGDLS and CDR2 YYNGEE. The CDR3 has 15 amino acids. As DNA, the CDR3 is TGTGCCAGCAGCGCAGGACACACAGGGCTACCCGGCTACACCTTC. It translates to CASSAGHTGLPGYTF.

The chain is built from TRBV28 and TRBJ2-7; 11 bases map to TRBD1. V was pared by 8 bases and J by 4 bases, with 4 bases of the junction left unmatched. Germline CDR1 and CDR2: MDHEN and SYDVKM. The CDR3 covers 13 residues. The CDR3 spells CASSGTGGYEQYF. The CDR3 DNA sequence: TGTGCCAGCTCCGGGACAGGGGGATACGAGCAGTACTTC.

This chain links TRBV19 with TRBJ1-4, with D possibly matching TRBD1 (6 bases). Per germline, CDR1 LNHDA and CDR2 SQIVND (reference sequence). Trimming removed 6 bases at V and 5 bases at J, with 16 bases between. CDR3 size: 15 residues. Written as DNA, the CDR3 is TGTGCCAGTAGGAGACCCGGGACACCAAATGAAAAACTGTTTTTT. The encoded protein is CASRRPGTPNEKLFF. Using reference TRBV19 and TRBJ1-4 for the parts outside the CDR3, the full variable domain is DGGITQSPKYLFRKEGQNVTLSCEQNLNHDAMYWYRQDPGQGLRLIYYSQIVNDFQKGDIAEGYSVSREKKESFPLTVTSAQKNPTAFYLCASRRPGTPNEKLFFGSGTQLSVL.

The chain has TRBV6-1 and TRBJ2-3, with TRBD1 matching over 7 bases. The CDR3 sequence is 14 residues long. Germline CDR1 reads MNHNS; CDR2 reads SASEGT. V gave up 6 bases and J gave up 7 bases; unmatched junction bases: 10. CDR3 amino acids: CASRIQGFKNTQYF. The CDR3 DNA reads TGTGCCAGCAGGATACAGGGGTTCAAAAATACGCAGTATTTT.

This clone appeared a few times. V and J are TRBV6-1 and TRBJ2-7, with 9 bases matching TRBD1. Germline values: CDR1 MNHNS, CDR2 SASEGT. The CDR3 sequence is 16 residues long. The trim removed 4 bases at V and 5 bases at J, leaving 12 bases unmatched. The CDR3: CASSALRDRVSHEQYF. The DNA for the CDR3 is TGTGCCAGCAGTGCTCTCCGGGACAGGGTGTCCCACGAGCAGTACTTC.

This clone was seen only once. The rearrangement joins TRBV19 to TRBJ1-3; D is possibly TRBD1 (6 bases). Germline lookup yields CDR1 LNHDA and CDR2 SQIVND (reference sequence). Trimming cost V 9 bases and J 0 bases, with 21 bases left between them. The CDR3 runs 17 residues. CDR3 in amino acids: CASRGGSRDLSGNTIYF. DNA of the CDR3: TGTGCCAGCCGCGGGGGCAGCCGGGACCTCTCTGGAAACACCATATATTTT.

This chain connects TRBV10-1 to TRBJ1-4; no reliable D call. With 0 bases removed from V and 5 bases from J, the gap between germline ends came to 13 bases. The CDR3 has 16 residues. Germline-derived CDR1 and CDR2 are WNHNN and SYGVQD (reference sequence). For the CDR3, the DNA is TGCGCCAGCAGTGAGTCTCTTGGCAGTAAGAATGAAAAACTGTTTTTT. Translated: CASSESLGSKNEKLFF.

This clone was detected only a few times. The chain combines TRBV7-9 with TRBJ2-1, with 7 bases aligning to TRBD2. Germline V gene data show CDR1 as SEHNR and CDR2 as FQNEAQ (reference sequence). Unmatched junction bases numbered 4, after V lost 3 bases and J lost 5 bases. The CDR3 is 14 amino acids. The CDR3: CASSFLADHNEQFF. In DNA form, the CDR3 reads TGTGCCAGCAGCTTCCTAGCGGATCACAATGAGCAGTTCTTC.

This clone appeared a single time. This chain links TRBV15 with TRBJ2-2; perhaps TRBD1 as D (6 bases). This CDR3 is built from 19 residues. The V end was cut by 8 bases, the J end by 0 bases, with 25 bases between. Germline lookup yields CDR1 LNHNV and CDR2 YYDKDF (reference sequence). The DNA for the CDR3 is TGTGCCACCCTTCCTCATGGGCAGGGGCGTTCCTCGAACACCGGGGAGCTGTTTTTT. Translating gives CATLPHGQGRSSNTGELFF.

V is TRBV5-4 and J is TRBJ2-2, with D perhaps TRBD1 (6 bases). CDR1 is SGHNT and CDR2 is YYREEE in the germline V gene (reference sequence). V lost 1 base to trimming and J lost 1 base, with 8 bases between them. This CDR3 is 15 amino acids long. The CDR3 nucleotides read TGTGCCAGCAGCTTGATACAGGGGAACACCGGGGAGCTGTTTTTT. Protein: CASSLIQGNTGELFF.

Concerning this clone: Germline is not matched at one junction end, which may reflect a read error. The chain is built from TRBV7-9 and TRBJ1-2; D not certain. Germline V gene sequence: CDR1 SEHNR, CDR2 FQNEAQ (reference sequence). The CDR3 consists of 16 residues. This chain's CDR3 is CSSSLDQASSNYGYTF. The DNA for the CDR3 is TGTTCCAGCAGCTTAGATCAGGCAAGTTCTAACTATGGCTACACCTTC.

V is TRBV11-2 and J is TRBJ2-3; 8 nucleotides line up with TRBD2. CDR1 and CDR2 (germline): SGHAT, FQNNGV. V was clipped by 6 bases and J by 5 bases; unmatched bases: 10. The CDR3 contains 15 residues. The CDR3 sequence: CASRYGGGHQDTQYF. The CDR3 DNA reads TGTGCCAGCAGATACGGGGGGGGGCACCAAGATACGCAGTATTTT.

This clone was seen only a few times. The DNA of the CDR3 is TGTGCCAGCAGCTTGAGCGCACTTGGAAACACCATATATTTT. Protein: CASSLSALGNTIYF. The V gene is TRBV7-8, the J gene TRBJ1-3; D is unresolved. Germline V gene sequence: CDR1 SGHVS, CDR2 FQNEAQ. V lost 3 bases to trimming and J lost 3 bases, with 9 bases between them. The length of the CDR3 is 14 residues.

The chain links TRBV6-5 to TRBJ2-1, with 10 bases lining up with TRBD1. The V gene's germline CDR1 is MNHEY and CDR2 SVGAGI. V lost 6 bases to trimming and J lost 3 bases; unmatched junction nucleotides: 5. The CDR3 is 15 residues long. As DNA, the CDR3 is TGTGCCAGCAGACCCGGGACAGGGGACTACAATGAGCAGTTCTTC. Protein: CASRPGTGDYNEQFF.

This clone has a count of ten or more. This chain joins TRBV7-9 and TRBJ1-3; 7 bases match TRBD1. Germline V gene lookup returns CDR1 SEHNR and CDR2 FQNEAQ (reference sequence). V lost 6 bases to trimming and J lost 4 bases; unmatched junction nucleotides: 12. CDR3 length: 16 amino acids. CDR3 bases: TGTGCCAGCAGTTCCAGACAGGGCGATTACGGAAACACCATATATTTT. Residues: CASSSRQGDYGNTIYF.

The V gene is TRBV5-1, the J gene TRBJ2-2, with TRBD1 identical over 8 bases. The CDR3 has 16 residues. The V and J ends lost 0 bases and 7 bases, in that order; junction bases with no gene match: 8. CDR1 is SGHRS and CDR2 is YFSETQ in the germline V gene. The CDR3 here is CASSLGLDREDGELFF. The CDR3 DNA reads as TGCGCCAGCAGCTTGGGGCTGGACAGGGAGGACGGGGAGCTGTTTTTT.